What follows are 25 T cell receptor beta chains derived from one specimen sequenced in a study of cytomegalovirus exposure and HLA in healthy donors. PCR involved 60 Vbeta and 13 Jbeta primers. Sequenced by immunoSEQ multiplex PCR; TCRdb stores in-frame clones only, minus some. The sample consists of more than 60,000 clones, around four fifths of them appearing once. Specimen: PBMCs. All receptors come from a woman aged 25 to 45 in good health and CMV-seronegative.

This rearrangement joins TRBV18 to TRBJ1-1; D not resolved. Germline-derived CDR1 and CDR2 are KGHSH and LQKENI. Between the trimmed V and J ends, which lost 2 bases and 4 bases, there was a span of 8 bases. The CDR3 is made up of 13 amino acids. The CDR3 spells CASSPGLGTEAFF. The CDR3 DNA reads as TGTGCCAGCTCACCAGGCCTTGGCACTGAAGCTTTCTTT.

V and J are TRBV6-5 and TRBJ1-4; 7 bases are shared with TRBD1. This CDR3 contains 15 residues. Looked up from germline, CDR1 is MNHEY and CDR2 is SVGAGI. Trimming at V came to 5 bases and at J to 0 bases, leaving 3 bases not matched to a gene. The chain's CDR3 is CASSHGTATNEKLFF. The DNA of the CDR3 is TGTGCCAGCAGTCACGGGACAGCAACTAATGAAAAACTGTTTTTT.

The V call is TRBV2, the J call TRBJ1-1, with 7 bases that match TRBD1. Germline-derived CDR1 and CDR2 are SNHLY and FYNNEI. This CDR3 contains 16 residues. Unmatched junction bases numbered 11, after V lost 7 bases and J lost 0 bases. The CDR3 loop reads CASTGQVSPMNTEAFF. The DNA of the CDR3 is TGTGCCAGCACCGGACAGGTTTCCCCCATGAACACTGAAGCTTTCTTT. Drawing the rest from reference TRBV2 and TRBJ1-1, the complete variable domain is EPEVTQTPSHQVTQMGQEVILRCVPISNHLYFYWYRQILGQKVEFLVSFYNNEISEKSEIFDDQFSVERPDGSNFTLKIRSTKLEDSAMYFCASTGQVSPMNTEAFFGQGTRLTVV.

J is TRBJ1-6 and V is TRBV5-4; TRBD1 might be the D (5 bases). This CDR3 is built from 14 residues. Germline values: CDR1 SGHNT, CDR2 YYREEE (reference sequence). V lost 2 bases and J lost 9, with 12 bases in between. The CDR3 protein is CASSLESGGSPLHF. The CDR3 region has the DNA TGTGCCAGCAGCTTAGAGAGCGGGGGTTCACCCCTCCACTTT.

The J gene is TRBJ1-1, the V gene TRBV5-1; 10 bases align to TRBD1. This CDR3 spans 14 amino acids. The germline CDR1 and CDR2 sequences are SGHRS and YFSETQ. V lost 3 bases and J lost 7; bases outside the gene matches: 6. The chain's CDR3 is CASSSRGQGNEAFF. The CDR3 DNA reads as TGCGCCAGCAGCTCGAGGGGACAGGGGAATGAAGCTTTCTTT.

The rearrangement links TRBV30 to TRBJ2-1; a weak D match, TRBD2 (6 bases). V was trimmed by 2 bases and J by 4 bases, leaving 15 bases between them. The CDR3 runs 15 residues. Germline V gene lookup returns CDR1 GTSNPN and CDR2 SVGIG (reference sequence). The CDR3 DNA reads TGTGCCTGGAGTACCGGGACTGGGATATACAATGAGCAGTTCTTC. Translated, it gives CAWSTGTGIYNEQFF.

The rearrangement joins TRBV14 to TRBJ2-1; tentatively, D is TRBD1 (6 bases). The CDR3 covers 15 residues. Trimming pared 3 bases from V and 1 base from J, leaving 10 bases between. CDR1 and CDR2 (germline): SGHDN, FVKESK. CDR3 sequence reads: CASSQGAWSYNEQFF. DNA of the CDR3: TGTGCCAGCAGCCAGGGGGCATGGTCCTACAATGAGCAGTTCTTC.

The V and J genes are TRBV30 and TRBJ1-6, with a weak D call TRBD1 (5 bases). The ends were cut back, 3 bases at V and 4 bases at J, with 13 bases in the middle. The germline V gene encodes CDR1 GTSNPN and CDR2 SVGIG (reference sequence). The CDR3 covers 15 residues. CDR3 amino acids: CAWRPGGTYNSPLHF. CDR3 nucleotides: TGTGCCTGGAGACCCGGGGGTACATATAATTCACCCCTCCACTTT.

The gene calls are TRBV6-5 and TRBJ1-2, with D perhaps matching TRBD1 (5 bases). The germline V and J ends were trimmed by 6 bases and 6 bases, with 17 bases remaining between them. The CDR3 runs to 14 residues. Germline V gene lookup returns CDR1 MNHEY and CDR2 SVGAGI. As DNA, the CDR3 is TGTGCCAGCAGAGAGAGCGGAGGGGAACATGGCTACACCTTC. This codes for CASRESGGEHGYTF.

V is TRBV7-2 and J is TRBJ1-5; TRBD1 is a possible D gene (6 bases). Trimming removed 6 bases at V and 0 bases at J, with 15 bases between. There are 16 residues in the CDR3. Looked up from germline, CDR1 is SGHTA and CDR2 is FQGNSA. The CDR3 is CASSFQGPYSNQPQHF. The CDR3 DNA reads TGTGCCAGCAGTTTTCAGGGGCCTTATAGCAATCAGCCCCAGCATTTT.

The chain combines TRBV13 with TRBJ2-1; 15 nucleotides match TRBD2. Germline V gene lookup returns CDR1 PRHDT and CDR2 FYEKMQ (reference sequence). V shed 0 bases, J shed 7 bases, and the junction held 4 bases outside the gene matches. This CDR3 region has 17 residues. Here the CDR3 reads CASSLGPGLAGGNEQFF. CDR3 sequence (DNA): TGTGCCAGCAGCTTAGGCCCGGGACTAGCGGGAGGAAATGAGCAGTTCTTC.

The rearrangement uses TRBV5-1 and TRBJ1-4, with TRBD1 as a possible D gene (5 bases). The V end lost 3 bases, the J end lost 0 bases, and 12 bases lay between the germline ends. The CDR3 sequence is 16 residues long. CDR1 is SGHRS and CDR2 is YFSETQ in the germline V gene. CDR3 protein: CASSSVGGTTNEKLFF. The CDR3 nucleotides read TGCGCCAGCAGCTCCGTGGGGGGTACAACTAATGAAAAACTGTTTTTT.

V gene TRBV5-4 combines with J gene TRBJ2-5; TRBD2 matches 10 bases. Per germline, CDR1 SGHNT and CDR2 YYREEE (reference sequence). The CDR3 has 14 amino acids. The trim removed 3 bases at V and 4 bases at J, leaving 3 bases unmatched. CDR3 protein: CASSSRLAGETQYF. CDR3 DNA sequence: TGTGCCAGCAGCTCGCGACTAGCGGGAGAGACCCAGTACTTC.

V and J are TRBV9 and TRBJ2-1; 7 bases map to TRBD2. After removal of 3 bases from V and 2 bases from J, the junction contained 8 bases not matched to a gene. The CDR3 spans 16 residues. Germline lookup yields CDR1 SGDLS and CDR2 YYNGEE. The CDR3 DNA reads as TGTGCCAGCAGCGAGGGAGGGGTAGCAGCCTACAATGAGCAGTTCTTC. It specifies CASSEGGVAAYNEQFF.

This clone was recorded a few times. The rearrangement joins TRBV7-9 to TRBJ1-5; 7 bases agree with TRBD1. This CDR3 region has 17 residues. V shed 5 bases and J 6 bases; nucleotides not matched to a gene: 16. Germline V gene sequence: CDR1 SEHNR, CDR2 FQNEAQ (reference sequence). The CDR3 region has the DNA TGTGCCAGCAGCCAGATTTCCGGGACAGAGAGGGGTCAGCCCCAGCATTTT. Protein product: CASSQISGTERGQPQHF.

CDR3 nucleotide sequence: TGCGCCAGCAGCCAAGCGGGGAAGAACACTGAAGCTTTCTTT. This gives the protein CASSQAGKNTEAFF. V is TRBV4-1 and J is TRBJ1-1; D remains ambiguous. The CDR3 length is 14 residues. The germline V gene encodes CDR1 MGHRA and CDR2 YSYEKL. Deletions cut 1 base from V and 1 base from J, with 7 bases between.

The gene calls are TRBV2 and TRBJ2-5; 10 bases agree with TRBD1. The CDR3 totals 16 residues. The germline V gene encodes CDR1 SNHLY and CDR2 FYNNEI. J lost 1 base, V lost 3 bases, and 5 bases had no gene match. CDR3 in amino acids: CASSDRDRGSQETQYF. The CDR3 DNA follows: TGTGCCAGCAGTGACCGGGACAGGGGCTCCCAAGAGACCCAGTACTTC.

The V gene is TRBV5-4, the J gene TRBJ2-5; unclear D gene. CDR1 and CDR2 from the germline V gene are SGHNT and YYREEE (reference sequence). The V end was cut by 4 bases, the J end by 4 bases, with 14 bases between. The CDR3 has 14 amino acids. The CDR3 protein is CASSGVGAIETQYF. CDR3 sequence (DNA): TGTGCCAGCAGCGGCGTTGGAGCTATAGAGACCCAGTACTTC.

CDR3 sequence reads: CASSPRGGAETQYF. The CDR3 DNA is TGTGCCAGCAGCCCGAGGGGGGGGGCAGAGACCCAGTACTTC. The chain carries TRBV7-9 and TRBJ2-5, with D possibly being TRBD2 (7 bases). This CDR3 region has 14 residues. CDR1 is SEHNR and CDR2 is FQNEAQ in the germline V gene (reference sequence). Trimming took 5 bases from V and 4 from J, leaving 14 bases between them. The entire variable domain, with the rest obtained from reference TRBV7-9 and TRBJ2-5, is as follows: DTGVSQNPRHKITKRGQNVTFRCDPISEHNRLYWYRQTLGQGPEFLTYFQNEAQLEKSRLLSDRFSAERPKGSFSTLEIQRTEQGDSAMYLCASSPRGGAETQYFGPGTRLLVL.

The chain joins TRBV2 to TRBJ2-2; 8 nucleotides align to TRBD2. Germline V CDR1 and CDR2: SNHLY, FYNNEI. J was trimmed by 5 bases and V by 4 bases; bases with no gene match: 12. The CDR3 length is 17 residues. CDR3 sequence: CASSGQLAGHRTGELFF. The CDR3 region has the DNA TGTGCCAGCAGTGGGCAGTTAGCGGGGCACCGGACCGGGGAGCTGTTTTTT.

This rearrangement joins TRBV4-3 to TRBJ2-5; 10 bases map to TRBD2. J lost 7 bases, V lost 4 bases, and 9 bases had no gene match. Germline V lookup: CDR1 LGHNA, CDR2 YSLEER. The CDR3 sequence is 15 residues long. The CDR3 DNA is TGCGCCAGCAGCCCCGAGCGGGGGGGCTTAGCGACCCAGTACTTC. Amino acid sequence: CASSPERGGLATQYF.

This chain connects TRBV5-1 to TRBJ1-1; D is ambiguous. CDR1 is SGHRS, CDR2 YFSETQ, per germline. V was pared by 1 base and J by 0 bases, with 16 bases between. The CDR3 runs to 17 residues. The CDR3 nucleotides are TGCGCCAGCAGCTTGTGGGCAGGCGGAGGACTGAACACTGAAGCTTTCTTT. Translation: CASSLWAGGGLNTEAFF.

The rearrangement links TRBV27 to TRBJ1-1, with 7 bases identical to TRBD1. The CDR3 covers 17 residues. V was clipped by 0 bases and J by 4 bases; unmatched bases: 11. Germline V gene data show CDR1 as MNHEY and CDR2 as SMNVEV (reference sequence). The CDR3 loop reads CASSLSSGRAGGTEAFF. Written as DNA, the CDR3 is TGTGCCAGCAGTTTATCGTCCGGACGGGCAGGGGGCACTGAAGCTTTCTTT.

This rearrangement joins TRBV5-1 to TRBJ2-5; 8 positions match TRBD1. Germline trimming cut 3 bases from V and 11 bases from J; bases unmatched to any gene: 15. The CDR3 totals 15 residues. Germline CDR1 SGHRS, CDR2 YFSETQ. The CDR3 DNA is TGCGCCAGCAGCTGGGATGGCAGGGGGCGAGGGGAGCAGTACTTC. Encoded protein: CASSWDGRGRGEQYF.

The rearrangement joins TRBV6-6 to TRBJ1-2; D is unresolved. The ends were cut back, 7 bases at V and 0 bases at J, with 12 bases in the middle. Germline assignment: CDR1 MNHNY and CDR2 SVGAGI (reference sequence). This CDR3 comprises 14 residues. CDR3: CASTQSPANYGYTF. Written as DNA, the CDR3 is TGTGCCAGCACCCAATCACCAGCTAACTATGGCTACACCTTC.